Shown below are 5 T cell receptor beta chains from a single sample sequenced in a study of read filtering for tumor transcriptome and immune sequencing. This library used around 400 ng RNA and molecular barcoded adaptors spanning alpha/delta and beta/gamma chains. TCRdb processed the reads anew with MiXCR; each CDR3 protein has one entry. The repertoire has 100,000 to 150,000 distinct CDR3 sequences, 10% to 15% of them found once; the top ten carry 9.5% to 11%. The specimen was a population of CD138-negative cells sorted from bone marrow. The receptors were sampled from a donor at least 40 years old with multiple myeloma.

This clonotype was picked up many times. This chain links TRBV7-2 with TRBJ1-1; D unclear. This CDR3 contains 13 residues. Looked up from germline, CDR1 is SGHTA and CDR2 is FQGNSA. Trimming shortened V by 3 bases and J by 1 base, and 6 bases separated the two germline ends. The CDR3 region is CASSFTRNTEAFF. CDR3 DNA: TGTGCCAGCAGCTTTACAAGGAACACTGAAGCTTTCTTT.

The chain links TRBV2 to TRBJ2-7, with TRBD2 matching over 8 bases. This CDR3 has 14 residues. The V and J ends lost 6 bases and 2 bases, in that order; junction bases with no gene match: 6. Germline CDR1 reads SNHLY; CDR2 reads FYNNEI. The CDR3 reads CASRVREGPYEQYF. The CDR3 nucleotides read TGTGCCAGCAGAGTCCGGGAGGGCCCCTACGAGCAGTACTTC.

This clonotype was seen many times. The V call is TRBV5-1, the J call TRBJ1-1; D remains unclear. The germline V and J ends were trimmed by 0 bases and 1 base, with 4 bases remaining between them. The CDR3 has 13 residues. The germline gives CDR1 SGHRS, CDR2 YFSETQ. The CDR3 sequence is CASSLGPNTEAFF. Here the CDR3 DNA reads TGCGCCAGCAGCTTGGGACCGAACACTGAAGCTTTCTTT. The entire variable domain, with the rest obtained from reference TRBV5-1 and TRBJ1-1, is as follows: KAGVTQTPRYLIKTRGQQVTLSCSPISGHRSVSWYQQTPGQGLQFLFEYFSETQRNKGNFPGRFSGRQFSNSRSEMNVSTLELGDSALYLCASSLGPNTEAFFGQGTRLTVV.

The chain recombines TRBV5-1 with TRBJ2-5; D could derive from TRBD1 or TRBD2 (5 bases each). Trimming pared 2 bases from V and 2 bases from J, leaving 16 bases between. The CDR3 is 16 residues long. Germline CDR1 SGHRS, CDR2 YFSETQ. The CDR3: CASSFSEGRRQETQYF. The CDR3 DNA reads as TGCGCCAGCAGCTTCTCCGAGGGGAGACGGCAAGAGACCCAGTACTTC.

This clonotype was recorded at least ten times. This chain links TRBV7-9 with TRBJ2-7; D is perhaps TRBD1 (5 bases). With 1 base removed from V and 5 bases from J, the gap between germline ends came to 15 bases. The germline CDR1 and CDR2 sequences are SEHNR and FQNEAQ (reference sequence). The CDR3 runs 15 residues. The CDR3 DNA is TGTGCCAGCAGCTTAGATCCGGTGACAGCCAACGAGCAGTACTTC. Translation: CASSLDPVTANEQYF.